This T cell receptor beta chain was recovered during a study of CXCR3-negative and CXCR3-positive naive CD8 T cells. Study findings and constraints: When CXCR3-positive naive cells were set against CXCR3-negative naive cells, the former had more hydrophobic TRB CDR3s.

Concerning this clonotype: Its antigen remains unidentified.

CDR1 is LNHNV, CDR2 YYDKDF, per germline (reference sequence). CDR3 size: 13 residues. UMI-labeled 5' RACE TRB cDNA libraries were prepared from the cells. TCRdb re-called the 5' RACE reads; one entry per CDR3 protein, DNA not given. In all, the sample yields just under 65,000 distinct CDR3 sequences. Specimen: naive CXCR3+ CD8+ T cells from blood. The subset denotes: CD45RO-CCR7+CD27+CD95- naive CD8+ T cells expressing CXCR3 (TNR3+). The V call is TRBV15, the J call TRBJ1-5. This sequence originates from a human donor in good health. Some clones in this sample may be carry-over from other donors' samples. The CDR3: CATSRGLNQPQHF.